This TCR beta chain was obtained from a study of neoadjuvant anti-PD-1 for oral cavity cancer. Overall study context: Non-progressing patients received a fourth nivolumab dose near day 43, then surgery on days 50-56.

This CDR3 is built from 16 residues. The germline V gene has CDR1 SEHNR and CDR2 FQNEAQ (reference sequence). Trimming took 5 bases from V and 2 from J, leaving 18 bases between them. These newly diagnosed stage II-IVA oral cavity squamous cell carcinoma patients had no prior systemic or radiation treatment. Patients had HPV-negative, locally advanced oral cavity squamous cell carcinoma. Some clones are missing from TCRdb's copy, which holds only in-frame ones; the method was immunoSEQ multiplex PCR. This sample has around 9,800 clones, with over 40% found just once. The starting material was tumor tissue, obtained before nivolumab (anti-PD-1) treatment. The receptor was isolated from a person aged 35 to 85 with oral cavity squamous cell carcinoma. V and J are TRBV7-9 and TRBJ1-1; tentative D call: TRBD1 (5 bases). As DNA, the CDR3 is TGTGCCAGCAGCCAAAGGGTGGGAGGGACCAACACTGAAGCTTTCTTT. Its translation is CASSQRVGGTNTEAFF. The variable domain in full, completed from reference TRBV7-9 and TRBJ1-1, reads DTGVSQNPRHKITKRGQNVTFRCDPISEHNRLYWYRQTLGQGPEFLTYFQNEAQLEKSRLLSDRFSAERPKGSFSTLEIQRTEQGDSAMYLCASSQRVGGTNTEAFFGQGTRLTVV.